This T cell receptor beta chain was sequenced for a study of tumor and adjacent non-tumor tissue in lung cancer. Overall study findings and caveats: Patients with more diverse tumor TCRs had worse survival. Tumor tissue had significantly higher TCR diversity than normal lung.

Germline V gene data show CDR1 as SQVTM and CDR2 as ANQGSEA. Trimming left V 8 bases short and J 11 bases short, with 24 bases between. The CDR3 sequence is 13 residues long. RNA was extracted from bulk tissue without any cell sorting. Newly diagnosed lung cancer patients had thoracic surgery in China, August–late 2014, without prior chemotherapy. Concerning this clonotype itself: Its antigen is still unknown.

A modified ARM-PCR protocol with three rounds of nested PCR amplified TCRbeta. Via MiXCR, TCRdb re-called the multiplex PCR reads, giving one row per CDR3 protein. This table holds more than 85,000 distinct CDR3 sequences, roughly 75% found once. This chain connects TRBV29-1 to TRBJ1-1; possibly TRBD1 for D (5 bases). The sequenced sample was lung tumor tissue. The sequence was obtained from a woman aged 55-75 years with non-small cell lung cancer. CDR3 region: CSSEKENGAGAFF. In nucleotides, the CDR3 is TGCAGCTCTGAAAAGGAAAATGGGGCTGGGGCTTTCTTT. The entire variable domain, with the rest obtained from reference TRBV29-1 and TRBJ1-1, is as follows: SAVISQKPSRDICQRGTSLTIQCQVDSQVTMMFWYRQQPGQSLTLIATANQGSEATYESGFVIDKFPISRPNLTFSTLTVSNMSPEDSSIYLCSSEKENGAGAFFGQGTRLTVV.